Below, 4 T cell receptor beta chains from the same sample are listed, as sequenced in a study of cytomegalovirus exposure and HLA in healthy donors. With 60 Vbeta and 13 Jbeta primers, the PCR was carried out. Clones were sequenced by immunoSEQ multiplex PCR, and TCRdb holds only the in-frame ones, with some missing. The sample consists of approximately 100,000 clones, 77% of them appearing once. The specimen was PBMCs. These receptors were collected from a man in his forties in good health and CMV-seropositive.

The V and J genes are TRBV28 and TRBJ1-2; 9 nucleotides match TRBD1. This CDR3 region has 14 residues. Unmatched junction bases numbered 9, after V lost 6 bases and J lost 7 bases. Per germline, CDR1 MDHEN and CDR2 SYDVKM. CDR3 sequence: CASRGTGTFFGYTF. The DNA of the CDR3 is TGTGCCAGCAGGGGGACAGGGACATTCTTTGGCTACACCTTC.

J is TRBJ1-6 and V is TRBV5-1, with unresolved D. The length of the CDR3 is 18 residues. Germline values: CDR1 SGHRS, CDR2 YFSETQ. V dropped 0 bases and J dropped 0 bases, with 13 bases sitting between them. The CDR3 coding sequence is TGCGCCAGCAGCTTGGCCGGCGGAGGAAGCTCCTATAATTCACCCCTCCACTTT. It codes for CASSLAGGGSSYNSPLHF.

In its sample, this clone was seen once. The chain couples TRBV2 to TRBJ2-3, with 13 bases identical to TRBD2. The CDR3 covers 17 residues. The germline V gene encodes CDR1 SNHLY and CDR2 FYNNEI. V lost 8 bases to trimming and J lost 1 base; unmatched junction nucleotides: 9. The CDR3 DNA sequence: TGTGCCAGCGAGACTAGCGGGGGGATCGAACGCACAGATACGCAGTATTTT. It specifies CASETSGGIERTDTQYF.

This rearrangement joins TRBV6-6 to TRBJ1-5, with TRBD1 as a possible D gene (5 bases). Germline V gene sequence: CDR1 MNHNY, CDR2 SVGAGI (reference sequence). Trimming shortened V by 2 bases and J by 6 bases, and 8 bases separated the two germline ends. The CDR3 extends over 13 amino acids. CDR3 loop: CASSYEGVQPQHF. The CDR3 DNA reads as TGTGCCAGCAGTTACGAAGGGGTTCAGCCCCAGCATTTT.